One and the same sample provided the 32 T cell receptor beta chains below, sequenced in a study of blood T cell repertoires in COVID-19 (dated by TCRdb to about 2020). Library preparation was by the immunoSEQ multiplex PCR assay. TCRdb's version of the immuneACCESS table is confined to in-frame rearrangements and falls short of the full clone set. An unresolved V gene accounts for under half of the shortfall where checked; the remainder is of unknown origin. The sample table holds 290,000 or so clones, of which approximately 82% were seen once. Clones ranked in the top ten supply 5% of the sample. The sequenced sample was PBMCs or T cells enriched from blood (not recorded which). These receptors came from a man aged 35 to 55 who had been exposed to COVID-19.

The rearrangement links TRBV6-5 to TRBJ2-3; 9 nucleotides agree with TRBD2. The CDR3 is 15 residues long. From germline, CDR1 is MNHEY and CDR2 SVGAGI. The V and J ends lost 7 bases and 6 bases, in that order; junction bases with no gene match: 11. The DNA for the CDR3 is TGTGCCAGCATCCGTAGCGGGAGCCGGTTGGATACGCAGTATTTT. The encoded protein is CASIRSGSRLDTQYF.

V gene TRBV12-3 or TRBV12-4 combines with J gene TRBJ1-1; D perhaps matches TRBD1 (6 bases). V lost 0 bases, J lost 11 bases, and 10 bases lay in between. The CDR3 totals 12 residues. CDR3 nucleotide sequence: TGTGCCAGCAGTTTAGCGGACAGAGGCGCTTTCTTT. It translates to CASSLADRGAFF.

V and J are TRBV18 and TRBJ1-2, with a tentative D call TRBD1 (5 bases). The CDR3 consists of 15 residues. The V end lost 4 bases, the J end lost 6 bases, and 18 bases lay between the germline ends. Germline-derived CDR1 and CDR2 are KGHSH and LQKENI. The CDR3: CASSLTMAGVNGYTF. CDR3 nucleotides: TGTGCCAGCTCACTCACCATGGCGGGGGTGAATGGCTACACCTTC.

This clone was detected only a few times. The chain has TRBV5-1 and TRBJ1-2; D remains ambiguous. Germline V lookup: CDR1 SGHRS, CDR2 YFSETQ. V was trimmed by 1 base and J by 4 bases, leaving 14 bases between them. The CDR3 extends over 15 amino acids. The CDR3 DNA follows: TGCGCCAGCAGCTTGACAACGGGTAGTCTCTATGGCTACACCTTC. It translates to CASSLTTGSLYGYTF.

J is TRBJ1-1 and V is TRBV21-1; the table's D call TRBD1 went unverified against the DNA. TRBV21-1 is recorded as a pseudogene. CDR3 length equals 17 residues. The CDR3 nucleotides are TGTGCCAGCAGCTATGGGACAGGGGGCGTCTCGAACACTGAAGCTTTCTTT. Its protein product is CASSYGTGGVSNTEAFF.

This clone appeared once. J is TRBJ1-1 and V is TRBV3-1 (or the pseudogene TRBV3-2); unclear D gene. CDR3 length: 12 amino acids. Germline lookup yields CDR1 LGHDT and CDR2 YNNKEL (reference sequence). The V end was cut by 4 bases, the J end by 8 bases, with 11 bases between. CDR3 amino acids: CASSPAEKEAFF. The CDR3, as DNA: TGTGCCAGCAGCCCGGCGGAAAAAGAAGCTTTCTTT.

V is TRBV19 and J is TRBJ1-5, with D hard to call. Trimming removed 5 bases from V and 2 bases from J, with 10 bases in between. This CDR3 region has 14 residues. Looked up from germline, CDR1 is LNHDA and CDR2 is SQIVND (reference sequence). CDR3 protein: CASSFSGGNQPQHF. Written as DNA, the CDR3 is TGTGCCAGTAGTTTCTCCGGTGGCAATCAGCCCCAGCATTTT.

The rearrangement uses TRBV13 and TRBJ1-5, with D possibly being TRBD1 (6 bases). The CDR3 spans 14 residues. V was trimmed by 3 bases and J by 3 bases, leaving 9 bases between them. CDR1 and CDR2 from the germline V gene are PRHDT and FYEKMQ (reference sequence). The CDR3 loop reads CASSFGGANQPQHF. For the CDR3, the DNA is TGTGCCAGCAGCTTTGGGGGGGCCAATCAGCCCCAGCATTTT. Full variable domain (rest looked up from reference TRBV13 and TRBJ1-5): AAGVIQSPRHLIKEKRETATLKCYPIPRHDTVYWYQQGPGQDPQFLISFYEKMQSDKGSIPDRFSAQQFSDYHSELNMSSLELGDSALYFCASSFGGANQPQHFGDGTRLSIL.

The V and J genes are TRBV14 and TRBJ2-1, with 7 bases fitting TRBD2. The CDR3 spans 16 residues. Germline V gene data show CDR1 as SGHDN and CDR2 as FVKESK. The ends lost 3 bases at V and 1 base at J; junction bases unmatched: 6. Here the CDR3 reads CASSQWTGGSYNEQFF. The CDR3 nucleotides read TGTGCCAGCAGCCAGTGGACGGGAGGTTCCTACAATGAGCAGTTCTTC.

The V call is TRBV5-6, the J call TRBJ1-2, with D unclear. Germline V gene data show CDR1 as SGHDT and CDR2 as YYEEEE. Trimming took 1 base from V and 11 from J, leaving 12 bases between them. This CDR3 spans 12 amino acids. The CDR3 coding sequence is TGTGCCAGCAGCTTGCTGGTCGGGAAATACACCTTC. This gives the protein CASSLLVGKYTF. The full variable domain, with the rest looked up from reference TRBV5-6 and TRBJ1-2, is DAGVTQSPTHLIKTRGQQVTLRCSPKSGHDTVSWYQQALGQGPQFIFQYYEEEERQRGNFPDRFSGHQFPNYSSELNVNALLLGDSALYLCASSLLVGKYTFGSGTRLTVV.

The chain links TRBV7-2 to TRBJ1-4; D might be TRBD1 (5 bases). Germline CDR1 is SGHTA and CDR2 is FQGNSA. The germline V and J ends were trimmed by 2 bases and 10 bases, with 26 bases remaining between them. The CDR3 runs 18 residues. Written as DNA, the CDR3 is TGTGCCAGCAGCTTATATCAACACCCCAGGCGGGGTGGGGGAAAACTGTTTTTT. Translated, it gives CASSLYQHPRRGGGKLFF.

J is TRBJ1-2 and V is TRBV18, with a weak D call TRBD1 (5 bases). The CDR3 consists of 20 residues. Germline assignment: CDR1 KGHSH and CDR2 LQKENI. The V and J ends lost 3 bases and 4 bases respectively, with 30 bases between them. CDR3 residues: CASSPQSFGGKTGPGYGYTF. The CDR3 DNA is TGTGCCAGCTCACCCCAGTCGTTCGGGGGGAAAACAGGTCCGGGCTATGGCTACACCTTC.

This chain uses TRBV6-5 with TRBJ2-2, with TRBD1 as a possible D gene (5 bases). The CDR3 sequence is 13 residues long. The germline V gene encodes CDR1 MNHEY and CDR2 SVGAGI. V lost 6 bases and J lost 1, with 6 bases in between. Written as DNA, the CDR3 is TGTGCCAGCAGGGACATGAACACCGGGGAGCTGTTTTTT. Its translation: CASRDMNTGELFF.

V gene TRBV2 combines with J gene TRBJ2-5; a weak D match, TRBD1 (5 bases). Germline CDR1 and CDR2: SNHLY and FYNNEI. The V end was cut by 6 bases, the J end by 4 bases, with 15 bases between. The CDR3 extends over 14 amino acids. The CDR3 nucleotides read TGTGCCAGCAGAGTATTACAGGCTGGAGAGACCCAGTACTTC. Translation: CASRVLQAGETQYF.

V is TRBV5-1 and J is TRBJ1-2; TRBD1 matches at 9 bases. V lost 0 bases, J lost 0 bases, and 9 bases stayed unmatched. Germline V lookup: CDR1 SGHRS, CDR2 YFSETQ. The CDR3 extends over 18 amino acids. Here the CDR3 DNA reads TGCGCCAGCAGCTTGGTCCCGGGACAGGGTGAGGCTAACTATGGCTACACCTTC. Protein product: CASSLVPGQGEANYGYTF.

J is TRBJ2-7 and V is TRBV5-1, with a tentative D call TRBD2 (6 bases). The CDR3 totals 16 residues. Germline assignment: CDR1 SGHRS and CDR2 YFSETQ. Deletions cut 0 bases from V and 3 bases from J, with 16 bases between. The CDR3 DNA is TGCGCCAGCAGCTTGGGGAGGGCGACTTGGGACTACGAGCAGTACTTC. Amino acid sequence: CASSLGRATWDYEQYF. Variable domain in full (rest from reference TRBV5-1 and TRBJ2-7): KAGVTQTPRYLIKTRGQQVTLSCSPISGHRSVSWYQQTPGQGLQFLFEYFSETQRNKGNFPGRFSGRQFSNSRSEMNVSTLELGDSALYLCASSLGRATWDYEQYFGPGTRLTVT.

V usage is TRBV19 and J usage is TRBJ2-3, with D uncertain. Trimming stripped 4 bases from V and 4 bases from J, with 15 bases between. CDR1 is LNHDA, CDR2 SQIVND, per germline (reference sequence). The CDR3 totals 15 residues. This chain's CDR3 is CASSSSPVSADTQYF. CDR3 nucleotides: TGTGCCAGTAGTAGTAGCCCAGTATCGGCAGATACGCAGTATTTT.

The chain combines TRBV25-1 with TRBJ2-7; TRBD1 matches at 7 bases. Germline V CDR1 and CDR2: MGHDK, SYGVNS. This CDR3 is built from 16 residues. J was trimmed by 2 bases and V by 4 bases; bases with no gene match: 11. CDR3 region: CASSGLGQVLPYEQYF. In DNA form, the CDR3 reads TGTGCCAGCAGTGGCCTAGGACAGGTATTGCCCTACGAGCAGTACTTC.

The CDR3 region is CASSMTGGKYGYTF. CDR3 DNA sequence: TGTGCCAGCTCGATGACAGGGGGCAAGTATGGCTACACCTTC. V and J are TRBV19 and TRBJ1-2, with 10 bases aligning to TRBD1. V shed 9 bases, J shed 5 bases, and the junction held 9 bases outside the gene matches. The CDR3 length is 14 residues. Per the germline V gene, CDR1 is LNHDA and CDR2 is SQIVND (reference sequence).

The CDR3 region has the DNA TGTGCCAGCAGCGTAGGCGGGACAGGGGTGGAGACCCAGTACTTC. This translates into CASSVGGTGVETQYF. The rearrangement links TRBV9 to TRBJ2-5; TRBD1 matches at 10 bases. From germline, CDR1 is SGDLS and CDR2 YYNGEE. Trimming cost V 0 bases and J 5 bases; bases outside gene matches: 4. The CDR3 sequence is 15 residues long.

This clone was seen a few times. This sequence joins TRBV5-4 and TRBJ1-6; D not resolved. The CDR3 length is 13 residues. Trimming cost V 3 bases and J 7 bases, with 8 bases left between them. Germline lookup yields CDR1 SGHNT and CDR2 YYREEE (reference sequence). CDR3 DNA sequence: TGTGCCAGCAGCTCCCGTAGCAATTCACCCCTCCACTTT. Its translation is CASSSRSNSPLHF.

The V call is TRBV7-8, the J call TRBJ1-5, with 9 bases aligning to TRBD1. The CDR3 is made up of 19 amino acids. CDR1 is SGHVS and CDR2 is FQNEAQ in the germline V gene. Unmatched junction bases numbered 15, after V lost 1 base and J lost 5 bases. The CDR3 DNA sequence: TGTGCCAGCAGCTTAGGTGTCACAAGTCCGGGACAGGGATATCAGCCCCAGCATTTT. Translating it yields CASSLGVTSPGQGYQPQHF.

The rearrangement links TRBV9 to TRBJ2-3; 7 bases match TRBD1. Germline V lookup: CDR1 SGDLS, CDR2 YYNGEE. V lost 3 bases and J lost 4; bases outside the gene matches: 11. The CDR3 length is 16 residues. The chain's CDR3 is CASSEGQPRGADTQYF. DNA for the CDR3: TGTGCCAGCAGCGAGGGACAGCCCCGAGGCGCAGATACGCAGTATTTT.

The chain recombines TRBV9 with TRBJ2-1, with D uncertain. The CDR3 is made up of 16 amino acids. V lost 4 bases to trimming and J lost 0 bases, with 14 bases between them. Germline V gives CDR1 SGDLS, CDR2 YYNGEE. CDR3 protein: CASSKTAPSSYNEQFF. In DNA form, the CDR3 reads TGTGCCAGCAGCAAAACCGCCCCGAGCTCCTACAATGAGCAGTTCTTC.

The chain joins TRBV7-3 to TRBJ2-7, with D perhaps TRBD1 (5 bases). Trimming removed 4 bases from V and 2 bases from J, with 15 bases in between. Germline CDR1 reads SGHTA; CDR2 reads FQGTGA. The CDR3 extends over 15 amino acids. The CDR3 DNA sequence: TGTGCCAGCAGCTCGCACACCGACAGACCCTACGAGCAGTACTTC. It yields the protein CASSSHTDRPYEQYF. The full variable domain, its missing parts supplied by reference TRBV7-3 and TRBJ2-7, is GAGVSQTPSNKVTEKGKYVELRCDPISGHTALYWYRQSLGQGPEFLIYFQGTGAADDSGLPNDRFFAVRPEGSVSTLKIQRTERGDSAVYLCASSSHTDRPYEQYFGPGTRLTVT.

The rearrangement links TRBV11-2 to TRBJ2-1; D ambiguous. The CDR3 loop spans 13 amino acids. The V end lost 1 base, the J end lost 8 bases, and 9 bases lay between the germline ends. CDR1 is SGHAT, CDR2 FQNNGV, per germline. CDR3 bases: TGTGCCAGCAGCTTAGGATCGCGGTATGAGCAGTTCTTC. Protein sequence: CASSLGSRYEQFF.

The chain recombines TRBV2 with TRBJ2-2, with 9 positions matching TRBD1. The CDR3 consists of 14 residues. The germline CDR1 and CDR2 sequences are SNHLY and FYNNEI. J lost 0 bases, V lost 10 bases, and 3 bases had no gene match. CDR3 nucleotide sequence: TGTGCCACGGGGGACAGGGCGAACACCGGGGAGCTGTTTTTT. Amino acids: CATGDRANTGELFF.

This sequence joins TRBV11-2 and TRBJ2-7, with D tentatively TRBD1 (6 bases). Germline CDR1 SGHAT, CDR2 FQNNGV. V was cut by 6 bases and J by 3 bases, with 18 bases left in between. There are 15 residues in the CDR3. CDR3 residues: CASREYGARGYEQYF. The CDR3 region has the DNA TGTGCCAGCAGAGAGTACGGCGCCAGGGGCTACGAGCAGTACTTC.

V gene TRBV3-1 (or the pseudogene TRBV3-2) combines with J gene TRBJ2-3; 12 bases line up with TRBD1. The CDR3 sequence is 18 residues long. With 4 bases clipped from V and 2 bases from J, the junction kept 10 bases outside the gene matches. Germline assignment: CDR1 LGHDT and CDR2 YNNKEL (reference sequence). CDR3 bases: TGTGCCAGCAGCCTCCACGGGGACAGGGGGCGTCTCACAGATACGCAGTATTTT. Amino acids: CASSLHGDRGRLTDTQYF.

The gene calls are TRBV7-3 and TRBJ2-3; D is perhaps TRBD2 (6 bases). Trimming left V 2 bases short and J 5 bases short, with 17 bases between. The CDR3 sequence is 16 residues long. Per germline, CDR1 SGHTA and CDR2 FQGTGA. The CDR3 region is CASSLGTRAGLDTQYF. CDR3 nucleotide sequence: TGTGCCAGCAGCTTAGGGACTCGCGCGGGATTAGATACGCAGTATTTT.

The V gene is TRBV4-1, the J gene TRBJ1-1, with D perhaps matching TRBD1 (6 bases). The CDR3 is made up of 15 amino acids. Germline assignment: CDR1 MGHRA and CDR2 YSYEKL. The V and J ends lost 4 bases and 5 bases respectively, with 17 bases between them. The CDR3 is CASSPGTHQGTEAFF. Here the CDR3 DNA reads TGCGCCAGCAGCCCGGGTACCCACCAGGGGACTGAAGCTTTCTTT.

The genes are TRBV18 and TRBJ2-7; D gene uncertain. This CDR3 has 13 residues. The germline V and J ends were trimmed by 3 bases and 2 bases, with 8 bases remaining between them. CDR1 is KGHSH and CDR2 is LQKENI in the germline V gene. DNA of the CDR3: TGTGCCAGCTCACCGGTGGAGACCTACGAGCAGTACTTC. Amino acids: CASSPVETYEQYF.